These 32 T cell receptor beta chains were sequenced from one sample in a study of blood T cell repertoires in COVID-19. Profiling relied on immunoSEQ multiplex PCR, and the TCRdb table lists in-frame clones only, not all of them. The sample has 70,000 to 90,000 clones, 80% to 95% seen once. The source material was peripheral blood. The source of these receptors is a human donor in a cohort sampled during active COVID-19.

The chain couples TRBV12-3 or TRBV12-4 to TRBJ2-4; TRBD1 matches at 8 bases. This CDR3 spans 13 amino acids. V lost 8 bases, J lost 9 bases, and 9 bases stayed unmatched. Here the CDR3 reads CASGQGRRGIQYF. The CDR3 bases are TGTGCCAGCGGACAGGGTCGGCGGGGCATTCAGTACTTC.

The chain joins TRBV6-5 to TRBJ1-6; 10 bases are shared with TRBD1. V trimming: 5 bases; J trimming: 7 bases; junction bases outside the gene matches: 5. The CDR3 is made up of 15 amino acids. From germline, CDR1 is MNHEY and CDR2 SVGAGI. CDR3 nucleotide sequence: TGTGCCAGCAGTCGCGGACAGGGGGGGAATTCACCCCTCCACTTT. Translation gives CASSRGQGGNSPLHF.

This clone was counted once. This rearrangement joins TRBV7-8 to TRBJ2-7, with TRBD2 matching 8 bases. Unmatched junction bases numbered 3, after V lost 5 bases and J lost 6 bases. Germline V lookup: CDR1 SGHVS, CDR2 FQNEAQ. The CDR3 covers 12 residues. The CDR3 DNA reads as TGTGCCAGCAGCCCGGGGGGGCGCGAGCAGTACTTC. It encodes CASSPGGREQYF.

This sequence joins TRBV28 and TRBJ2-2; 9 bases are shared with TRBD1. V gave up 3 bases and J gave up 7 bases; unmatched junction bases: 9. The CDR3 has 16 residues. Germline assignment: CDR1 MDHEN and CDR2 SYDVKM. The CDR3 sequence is CASSFPGQGMGGELFF. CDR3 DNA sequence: TGTGCCAGCAGTTTCCCCGGACAGGGGATGGGCGGGGAGCTGTTTTTT.

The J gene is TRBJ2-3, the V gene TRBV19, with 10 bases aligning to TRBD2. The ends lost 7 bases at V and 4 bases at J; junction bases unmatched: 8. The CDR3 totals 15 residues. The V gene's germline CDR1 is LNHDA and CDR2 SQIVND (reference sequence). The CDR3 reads CASIQAGGPPDTQYF. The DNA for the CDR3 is TGTGCCAGTATCCAAGCGGGGGGGCCCCCAGATACGCAGTATTTT.

CDR3 in amino acids: CASSIEAGGSHSNQPQHF. The CDR3 bases are TGTGCCAGTAGTATAGAGGCAGGGGGGAGTCATAGCAATCAGCCCCAGCATTTT. This chain connects TRBV19 to TRBJ1-5, with 7 bases identical to TRBD1. Trimming took 0 bases from V and 0 from J; bases not matched to a gene: 8. This CDR3 comprises 18 residues. Germline V CDR1 and CDR2: LNHDA, SQIVND (reference sequence).

The CDR3 spells CASSLSALTGTGKGYTF. The CDR3 DNA reads TGTGCCAGCAGCTTATCGGCACTGACCGGGACAGGGAAGGGCTACACCTTC. V and J are TRBV7-2 and TRBJ1-2; 9 positions match TRBD1. Germline CDR1 and CDR2: SGHTA and FQGNSA. V was pared by 2 bases and J by 8 bases, with 15 bases of the junction left unmatched. The CDR3 contains 17 residues.

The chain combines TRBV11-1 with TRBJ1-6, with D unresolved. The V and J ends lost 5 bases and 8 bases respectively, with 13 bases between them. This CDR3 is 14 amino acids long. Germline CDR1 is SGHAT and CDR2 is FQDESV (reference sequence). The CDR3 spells CASSIALSHSPLHF. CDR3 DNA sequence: TGTGCCAGCAGCATCGCCCTGAGTCATTCACCCCTCCACTTT. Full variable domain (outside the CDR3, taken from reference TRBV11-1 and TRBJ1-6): EAEVAQSPRYKITEKSQAVAFWCDPISGHATLYWYRQILGQGPELLVQFQDESVVDDSQLPKDRFSAERLKGVDSTLKIQPAELGDSAMYLCASSIALSHSPLHFGNGTRLTVT.

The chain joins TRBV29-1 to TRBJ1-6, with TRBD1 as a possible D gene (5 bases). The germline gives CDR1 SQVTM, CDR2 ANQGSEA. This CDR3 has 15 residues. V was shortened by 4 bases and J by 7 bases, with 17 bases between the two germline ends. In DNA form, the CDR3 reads TGCAGCGTTGGCGACAGCCCCAGTAGGAATTCACCCCTCCACTTT. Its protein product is CSVGDSPSRNSPLHF. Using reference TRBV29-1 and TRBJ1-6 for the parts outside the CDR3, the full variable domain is SAVISQKPSRDICQRGTSLTIQCQVDSQVTMMFWYRQQPGQSLTLIATANQGSEATYESGFVIDKFPISRPNLTFSTLTVSNMSPEDSSIYLCSVGDSPSRNSPLHFGNGTRLTVT.

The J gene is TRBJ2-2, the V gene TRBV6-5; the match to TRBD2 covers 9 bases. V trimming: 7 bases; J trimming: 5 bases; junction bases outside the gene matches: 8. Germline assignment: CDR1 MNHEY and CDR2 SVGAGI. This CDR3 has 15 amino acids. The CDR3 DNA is TGTGCCAGCAAGGTGCTAGCGGGGAAGACCGGGGAGCTGTTTTTT. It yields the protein CASKVLAGKTGELFF.

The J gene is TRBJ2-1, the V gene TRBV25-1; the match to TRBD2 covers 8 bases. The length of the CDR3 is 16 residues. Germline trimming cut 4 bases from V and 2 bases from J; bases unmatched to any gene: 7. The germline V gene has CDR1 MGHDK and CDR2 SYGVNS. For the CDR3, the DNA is TGTGCCAGCAGTGGGGGCCTCGGGGGGGCCTACAATGAGCAGTTCTTC. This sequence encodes CASSGGLGGAYNEQFF.

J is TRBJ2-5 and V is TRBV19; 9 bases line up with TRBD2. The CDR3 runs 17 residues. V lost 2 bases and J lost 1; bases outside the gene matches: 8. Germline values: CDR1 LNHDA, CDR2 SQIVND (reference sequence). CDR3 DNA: TGTGCCAGTAGTATAACCCCCCCAGCGGGGGGCCAAGAGACCCAGTACTTC. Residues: CASSITPPAGGQETQYF.

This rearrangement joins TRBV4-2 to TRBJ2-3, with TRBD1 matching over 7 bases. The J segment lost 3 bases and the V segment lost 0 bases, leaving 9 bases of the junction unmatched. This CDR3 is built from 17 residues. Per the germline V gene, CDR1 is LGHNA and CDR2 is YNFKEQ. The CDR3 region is CASSQESNRGQTDTQYF. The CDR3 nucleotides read TGTGCCAGCAGCCAAGAATCCAACAGGGGTCAGACAGATACGCAGTATTTT.

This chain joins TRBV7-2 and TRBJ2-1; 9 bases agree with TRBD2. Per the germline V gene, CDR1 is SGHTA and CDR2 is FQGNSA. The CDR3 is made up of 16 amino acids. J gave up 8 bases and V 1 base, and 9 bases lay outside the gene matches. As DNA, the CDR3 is TGTGCCAGCAGCTTAGGGCTAGCGGGGATTAGGGATGAGCAGTTCTTC. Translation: CASSLGLAGIRDEQFF.

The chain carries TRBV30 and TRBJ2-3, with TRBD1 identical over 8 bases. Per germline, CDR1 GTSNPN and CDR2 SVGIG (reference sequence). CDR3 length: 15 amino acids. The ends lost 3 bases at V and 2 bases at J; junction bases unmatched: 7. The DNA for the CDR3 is TGTGCCTGGAGCGGGACAGGATTTGACACAGATACGCAGTATTTT. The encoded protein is CAWSGTGFDTDTQYF.

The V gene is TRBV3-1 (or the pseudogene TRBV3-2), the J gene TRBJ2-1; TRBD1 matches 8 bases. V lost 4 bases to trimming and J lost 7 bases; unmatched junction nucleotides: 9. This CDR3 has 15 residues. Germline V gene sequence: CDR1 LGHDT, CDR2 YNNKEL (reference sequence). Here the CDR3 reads CASSRTTGVGNEQFF. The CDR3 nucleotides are TGTGCCAGCAGCCGAACGACAGGGGTCGGAAATGAGCAGTTCTTC.

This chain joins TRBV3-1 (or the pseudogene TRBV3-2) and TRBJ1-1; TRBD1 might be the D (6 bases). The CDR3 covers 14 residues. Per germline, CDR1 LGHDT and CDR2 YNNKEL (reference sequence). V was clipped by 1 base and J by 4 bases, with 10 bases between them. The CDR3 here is CASSQVLGGTEAFF. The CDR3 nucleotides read TGTGCCAGCAGCCAAGTGTTAGGGGGCACTGAAGCTTTCTTT.

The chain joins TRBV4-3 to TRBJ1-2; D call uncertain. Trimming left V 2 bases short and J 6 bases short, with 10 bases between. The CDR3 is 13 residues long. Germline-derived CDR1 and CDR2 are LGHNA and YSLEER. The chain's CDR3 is CASSQPAEDGYTF. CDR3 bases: TGCGCCAGCAGCCAACCGGCAGAGGATGGCTACACCTTC.

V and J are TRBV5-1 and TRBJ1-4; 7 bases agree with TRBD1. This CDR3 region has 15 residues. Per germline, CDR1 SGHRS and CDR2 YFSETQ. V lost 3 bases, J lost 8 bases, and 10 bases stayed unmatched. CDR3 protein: CASSSSTGTPEKLFF. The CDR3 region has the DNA TGCGCCAGCAGCTCCTCGACAGGGACACCCGAAAAACTGTTTTTT.

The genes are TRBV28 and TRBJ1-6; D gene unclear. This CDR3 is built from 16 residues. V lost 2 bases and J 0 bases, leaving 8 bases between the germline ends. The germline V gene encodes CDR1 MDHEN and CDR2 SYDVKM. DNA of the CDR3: TGTGCCAGCAGTTTAAAGCCTAGCTCCTATAATTCACCCCTCCACTTT. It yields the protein CASSLKPSSYNSPLHF.

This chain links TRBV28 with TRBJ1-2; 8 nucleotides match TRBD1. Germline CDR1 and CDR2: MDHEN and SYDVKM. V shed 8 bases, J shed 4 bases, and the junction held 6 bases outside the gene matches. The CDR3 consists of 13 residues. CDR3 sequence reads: CASWTGRSYGYTF. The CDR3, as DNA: TGTGCCAGCTGGACAGGGAGAAGCTATGGCTACACCTTC.

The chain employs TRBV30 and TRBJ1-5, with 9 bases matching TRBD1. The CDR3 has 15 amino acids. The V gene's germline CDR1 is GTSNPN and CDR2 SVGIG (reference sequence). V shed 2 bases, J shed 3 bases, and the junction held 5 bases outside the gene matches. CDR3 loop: CAWSPGTGNNQPQHF. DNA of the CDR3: TGTGCCTGGAGTCCCGGGACAGGGAACAATCAGCCCCAGCATTTT. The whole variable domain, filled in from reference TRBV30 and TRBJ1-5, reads SQTIHQWPATLVQPVGSPLSLECTVEGTSNPNLYWYRQAAGRGLQLLFYSVGIGQISSEVPQNLSASRPQDRQFILSSKKLLLSDSGFYLCAWSPGTGNNQPQHFGDGTRLSIL.

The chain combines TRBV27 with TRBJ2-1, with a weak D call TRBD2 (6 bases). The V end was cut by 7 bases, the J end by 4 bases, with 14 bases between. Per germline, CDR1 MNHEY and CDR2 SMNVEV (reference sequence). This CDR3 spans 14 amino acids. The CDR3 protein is CASTLAGLYNEQFF. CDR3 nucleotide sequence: TGTGCCAGCACCCTTGCCGGACTATACAATGAGCAGTTCTTC.

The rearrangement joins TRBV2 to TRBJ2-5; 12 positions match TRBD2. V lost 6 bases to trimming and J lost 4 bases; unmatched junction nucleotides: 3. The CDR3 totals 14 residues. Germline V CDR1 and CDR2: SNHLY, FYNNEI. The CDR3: CASSPSGGGETQYF. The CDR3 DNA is TGTGCCAGCAGCCCTAGCGGGGGGGGAGAGACCCAGTACTTC.

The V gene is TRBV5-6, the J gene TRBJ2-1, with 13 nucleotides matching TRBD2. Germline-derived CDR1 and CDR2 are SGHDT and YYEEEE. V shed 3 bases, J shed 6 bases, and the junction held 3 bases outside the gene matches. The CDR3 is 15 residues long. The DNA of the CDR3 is TGTGCCAGCAGCTCCCGACTAGCGGGGGGCAATGAGCAGTTCTTC. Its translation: CASSSRLAGGNEQFF.

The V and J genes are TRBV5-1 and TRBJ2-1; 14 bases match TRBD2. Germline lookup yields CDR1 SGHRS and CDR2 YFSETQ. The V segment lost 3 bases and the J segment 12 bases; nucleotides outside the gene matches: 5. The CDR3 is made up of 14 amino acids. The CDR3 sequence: CASSSGLAGERQFF. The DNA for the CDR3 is TGCGCCAGCAGCTCGGGACTAGCGGGGGAAAGGCAGTTCTTC.

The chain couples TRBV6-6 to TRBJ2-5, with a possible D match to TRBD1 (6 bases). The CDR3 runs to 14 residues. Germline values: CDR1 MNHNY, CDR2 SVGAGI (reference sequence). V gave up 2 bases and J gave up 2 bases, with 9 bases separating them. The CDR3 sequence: CASSYRQGQETQYF. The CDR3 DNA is TGTGCCAGCAGTTACCGTCAGGGGCAAGAGACCCAGTACTTC.

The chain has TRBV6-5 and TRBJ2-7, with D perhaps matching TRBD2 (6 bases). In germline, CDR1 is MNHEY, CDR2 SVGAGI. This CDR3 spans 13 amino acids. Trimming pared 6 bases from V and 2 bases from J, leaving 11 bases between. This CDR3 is CASSLGLPYEQYF. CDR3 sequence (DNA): TGTGCCAGCAGCTTGGGACTTCCCTACGAGCAGTACTTC.

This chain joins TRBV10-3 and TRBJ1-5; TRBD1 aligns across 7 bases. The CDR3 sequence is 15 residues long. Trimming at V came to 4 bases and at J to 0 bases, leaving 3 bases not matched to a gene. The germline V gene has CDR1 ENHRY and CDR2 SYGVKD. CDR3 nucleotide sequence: TGTGCCATCAGTGTGTCAGGGGGTAGCAATCAGCCCCAGCATTTT. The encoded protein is CAISVSGGSNQPQHF.

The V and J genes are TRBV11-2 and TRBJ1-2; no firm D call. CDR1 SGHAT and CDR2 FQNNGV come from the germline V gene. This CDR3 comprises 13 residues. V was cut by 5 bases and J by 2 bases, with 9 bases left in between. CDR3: CASSASGNYGYTF. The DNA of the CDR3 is TGTGCCAGCAGCGCTTCGGGGAACTATGGCTACACCTTC.

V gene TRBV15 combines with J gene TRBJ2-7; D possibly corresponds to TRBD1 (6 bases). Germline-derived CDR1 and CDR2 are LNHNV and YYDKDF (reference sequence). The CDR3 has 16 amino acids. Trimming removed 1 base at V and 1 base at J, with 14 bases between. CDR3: CATSRGRDTGSYEQYF. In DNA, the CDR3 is TGTGCCACCAGCAGAGGTCGGGACACAGGGTCCTACGAGCAGTACTTC.

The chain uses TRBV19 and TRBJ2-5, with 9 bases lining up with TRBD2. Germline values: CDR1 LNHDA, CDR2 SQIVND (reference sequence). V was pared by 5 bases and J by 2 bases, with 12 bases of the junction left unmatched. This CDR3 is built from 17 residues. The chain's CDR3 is CASSVPGGLAGQETQYF. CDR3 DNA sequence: TGTGCCAGTAGTGTCCCCGGGGGGCTAGCGGGGCAAGAGACCCAGTACTTC.